The rows below give T cell receptor beta chains drawn from one sample of a study of CD8+ T cells in alopecia areata. Using immunoSEQ multiplex PCR, the repertoire was profiled, and TCRdb retains in-frame clones only, with some absent. Among fewer than 150,000 clones listed, roughly 68% were seen once. Source material: CD4+ T cells sorted from blood. Source of these receptors: a human donor in good health. Each CDR3 is given with its conserved first and last residue. A D gene is named only where the DNA matches it firmly. Clone size, where shown, is once, few, many, or a class for clones that have expanded.

>TRBJ2-7|-|TRBV30|13|-
CAWSDGHSYEQYF
TGTGCCTGGAGTGACGGCCACTCCTACGAGCAGTACTTC
>TRBJ2-2|few|TRBV29-1|13|-
CSVEGGRTGELFF
TGCAGCGTTGAGGGCGGACGCACCGGGGAGCTGTTTTTT
>TRBJ2-7|-|TRBV7-9|12|-
CASSRERDEQYF
TGTGCCAGCAGCCGAGAGCGGGACGAGCAGTACTTC
>TRBJ2-7|-|TRBV2|11|TRBD2
CASRGLYEQYF
TGTGCCAGCAGGGGACTATACGAGCAGTACTTC
>TRBJ1-5|few|TRBV18|15|-
CASSPVSGGNQPQHF
TGTGCCAGCTCACCAGTGTCGGGGGGCAATCAGCCCCAGCATTTT
>TRBJ2-5|-|TRBV6-5|11|-
CASRQGETQYF
TGTGCCAGCAGACAGGGAGAGACCCAGTACTTC
>TRBJ2-5|-|TRBV30|11|-
CAWSSTETQYF
TGTGCCTGGAGTTCTACGGAGACCCAGTACTTC
>TRBJ2-5|-|TRBV4-2|15|-
CASSQEGIREETQYF
TGTGCCAGCAGCCAAGAGGGAATTAGGGAAGAGACCCAGTACTTC
>TRBJ2-1|few|TRBV29-1|12|-
CSVEEPRDEQFF
TGCAGCGTTGAAGAACCACGGGATGAGCAGTTCTTC
>TRBJ1-5|-|TRBV30|13|-
CAWSVQGGQPQHF
TGTGCCTGGAGTGTACAGGGCGGGCAGCCCCAGCATTTT
>TRBJ2-6|-|TRBV29-1|17|TRBD1
CSVGGTGGLSGANVLTF
TGCAGCGTTGGAGGGACAGGGGGCCTATCTGGGGCCAACGTCCTGACTTTC
>TRBJ2-3|-|TRBV29-1|15|-
CSVGIGSDRTDTQYF
TGCAGCGTGGGGATAGGGTCGGACCGCACAGATACGCAGTATTTT
>TRBJ1-5|few|TRBV30|13|-
CAWSVQADQPQHF
TGTGCCTGGAGTGTACAGGCGGATCAGCCCCAGCATTTT
>TRBJ1-6|-|TRBV25-1|14|TRBD1
CASSGDRNNSPLHF
TGTGCCAGCAGTGGGGACAGAAATAATTCACCCCTCCACTTT
>TRBJ2-1|-|TRBV29-1|12|-
CSHIGVGNEQFF
TGCAGCCACATAGGGGTGGGCAATGAGCAGTTCTTC
>TRBJ1-2|-|TRBV6-1|12|-
CASSEPNYGYTF
TGTGCCAGCAGTGAACCCAACTATGGCTACACCTTC
>TRBJ1-1|-|TRBV29-1|12|-
CSVVRVDTEAFF
TGCAGCGTTGTACGTGTGGACACTGAAGCTTTCTTT
>TRBJ1-1|-|TRBV30|13|TRBD1
CAWSSGTVTEAFF
TGTGCCTGGAGTTCAGGGACAGTAACTGAAGCTTTCTTT
>TRBJ2-1|-|TRBV29-1|15|-
CSSGDGPLPLYEQFF
TGCAGCTCTGGGGATGGACCCTTGCCCCTATATGAGCAGTTCTTC
>TRBJ2-4|once|TRBV29-1|14|-
CSVAGDIAKNIQYF
TGCAGCGTTGCAGGAGACATAGCCAAAAACATTCAGTACTTC
>TRBJ1-6|-|TRBV7-6|14|-
CASGAGSSNSPLHF
TGTGCCAGCGGCGCGGGCTCCTCCAATTCACCCCTCCACTTT
>TRBJ1-2|-|TRBV29-1|12|-
CSVLRDKGGYTF
TGCAGCGTTCTCCGGGACAAGGGCGGCTACACCTTC
>TRBJ1-2|-|TRBV29-1|14|TRBD1
CSVYRGLQNYGYTF
TGCAGCGTCTACAGGGGGCTTCAGAACTATGGCTACACCTTC
>TRBJ1-1|-|TRBV5-1|15|-
CASSLAGSRNTEAFF
TGCGCCAGCAGCTTGGCGGGGTCGAGGAACACTGAAGCTTTCTTT